This TCR beta chain derives from a study of post-analysis software for immune sequencing data. Study-wide context: As for disease course, relapsing-remitting, secondary progressive and progressive-relapsing multiple sclerosis were all included.

TCR beta cDNA libraries included unique molecular identifiers. Out of roughly 0.95 to 10 million T cells, about 520,000 cDNA molecules were generated. TCRdb fed the PCR reads into MiXCR, producing one record per CDR3 protein. The sample lists about 540,000 distinct CDR3 sequences, approximately 31% occurring once. Study observations and caveats: Included in a set of about five TRBV segments more frequent in patients than controls were TRBV5-6, TRBV5-1 and TRBV20-1. The authors found that F measure strongly co-clustered same-batch samples. Those with multiple sclerosis, the patient group, showed significantly lower normalized Chao1 diversity than controls.

Trimming took 3 bases from V and 4 from J; bases not matched to a gene: 9. The CDR3 contains 16 residues. Germline V gene data show CDR1 as KGHSH and CDR2 as LQKENI. In the case of this clonotype: Its antigen remains unknown.

The rearrangement links TRBV18 to TRBJ2-4, with 7 bases that match TRBD2. This clonotype was sampled from a girl aged 2 to 17 with multiple sclerosis. The specimen sequenced was blood. CDR3 sequence: CASSPSGGGRKNIQYF. CDR3 sequence (DNA): TGTGCCAGCTCACCCAGCGGCGGGGGAAGGAAAAACATTCAGTACTTC.